This T cell receptor beta chain is from a study of shared clonotypes between healthy human individuals. Study results and caveats: About 5% of naive CD4 clonotypes were shared across four donors.

The table came from immunoSEQ multiplex PCR; TCRdb's copy has only in-frame clones and leaves some out. The repertoire has approximately 1.5 million clones, just under 99% of them found once; the top ten carry approximately 0.4%. The V end was cut by 1 base, the J end by 0 bases, with 7 bases between. The CDR3 is 15 amino acids. Germline V gene sequence: CDR1 GTSNPN, CDR2 SVGIG (reference sequence). On this clone itself: Its antigen is unidentified.

The sample was naive CD4+ T cells sorted from blood. Subset reported: CD45RA+ positively selected. This TCR derives from a man between 25 and 39 years old in good health. This chain uses TRBV30 with TRBJ2-6; D is uncertain. The CDR3 DNA follows: TGTGCCTGGAGTGCCCCCAACTCTGGGGCCAACGTCCTGACTTTC. Its translation is CAWSAPNSGANVLTF.